This TCR beta chain is drawn from a study of T cells in Graves' hyperthyroidism and ophthalmopathy (dated by TCRdb to about 2019). Regarding the research as a whole: Peripheral blood was sampled at the time of initial diagnosis, prior to any treatment. Thyroid tissue and blood T-cell repertoires from more than five Graves' hyperthyroidism patients were also compared in the study. To identify TCR V-J signatures that set the groups apart, the researchers used a discovery cohort of 90 to 100 patients, made up of roughly 40 with Graves' ophthalmopathy and some 58 with stable Graves' hyperthyroidism. An independent validation cohort of around 19 hyperthyroidism patients and about 16 patients who later progressed to ophthalmopathy tested prospective prediction of ophthalmopathy. After blood sampling, hyperthyroidism patients were treated with methimazole at a starting dose of 30 mg daily, and ophthalmopathy patients were treated with high-dose intravenous methylprednisolone. The paper reports TCR Vbeta CDR3 sequencing of about 140 peripheral blood samples: fewer than 50 ophthalmopathy, fewer than 80 hyperthyroidism and about 17 progressor patients. For training and testing, the 100 or so patients in the discovery cohort were randomly divided in a 7:3 ratio. Results the study describes overall, beyond this receptor: In cross-validation, a model built on a 13 V-J signature told ophthalmopathy apart from stable hyperthyroidism with approximately 91% sensitivity and roughly 83% specificity, and in testing the same model reached 80%/75%. Sample size was not statistically predetermined, and investigators were not blinded to group allocation. Most expanded thyroid clonotypes (frequency above 0.001) were also found in blood, which suggests that blood repertoires may mirror thyroid immune responses. In validation, the model predicted progression to ophthalmopathy a median of roughly 6.2 months before onset, with about 64% sensitivity and roughly 79% specificity.

Turning to this clonotype: This clone's antigen is unknown. Qualities for individual bases were not recorded, and no much larger clone is one base off.

Reading from cysteine to phenylalanine, the CDR3 counts 17 amino acids. Of all the DNA, just the CDR3 is kept, 51 bases in frame from base 1. CDR1 and CDR2, looked up from the germline V gene, are SGHDN and FVKESK. The junction carries 18 bases between V and J, which are trimmed by 0 bases and 6 bases respectively. The TCR beta CDR3 regions were amplified from RNA transcripts. The TCR CDR3 was subjected to a first round of RT-PCR using the HTBI primer set and the Qiagen OneStep RT-PCR kit. A second multiplex PCR round built the libraries, followed by size selection and purification. Libraries were sequenced paired-end with 100 bp reads on an Illumina HiSeq2000. On the study's bioinformatics: SOAPnuke was used to process the raw data, throwing out any read that contained adapters or uncalled bases, had a mean Phred below 15, or lacked an exact constant-primer or identifier match. COPE v1.2.5 was used to merge high-quality paired reads, and clonotypes were defined as unique nucleotide sequences. MiTCR v1.1 was used to align clonotypes to the IMGT TRBV, TRBD and TRBJ reference segments. Only V-J combinations with frequency above 0.0001, covering 99% to 99.2% of repertoires, were analysed. The TCS score was defined as the ratio of F50 (clonal expansion) to E x V (chaos), calculated using BLOSUM62-based TCRdist between CDR3 peptides within each V-J. Welch's t-statistics and random forest reduced some 510 V-J features to roughly 13, which were used in a naive Bayes classifier (R e1071). In TCRdb, the public reads were trimmed at Q25 with fastp and aligned with MiXCR, with productive beta chains retained. Each entry is one CDR3 protein sequence, shown with its most common DNA and genes. TCRdb, not the authors, supplied the V and J calls. The sample profile shows about 420,000 distinct CDR3 sequences; 15% to 18% of them were found once. The ten most abundant clones make up roughly 8% of the sample.

Stable Graves' hyperthyroidism was defined as the absence of progression to ophthalmopathy over 18 months of follow-up. The hyperthyroidism patients were between 18 and 65 years old and newly diagnosed, with a disease duration of less than 2 months. Exclusion was applied to patients with uncontrolled infections, other autoimmune diseases, pregnancy or lactation. Diagnoses were established on the basis of clinical symptoms, serum thyroxine and TRAb, thyroid ultrasound, and orbital computed tomography. PBMCs were isolated from 8 to 10 ml of fresh peripheral blood by Ficoll-Paque density gradient centrifugation. Trizol reagent was used to extract total RNA, and RNA quality was then checked on an Agilent 2100 Bioanalyzer.

The rearrangement combines TRBV14 with TRBJ2-1, with a tentative D gene TRBD2 over 5 matching bases. What was sequenced was blood. The sequence came from a woman aged 18 to 35 with Graves' hyperthyroidism. The CDR3 reads as follows: CASSQEVSPPRGNEQFF. The DNA sequence is TGTGCCAGCAGCCAAGAAGTCAGTCCACCCCGGGGCAATGAGCAGTTCTTC.